This T cell receptor beta chain appears in the sequencing data of a study of T cells after yellow fever vaccination. From the 5' RACE reads, TCRdb called clonotypes with MiXCR, one entry per CDR3 protein. This table holds a few hundred thousand distinct CDR3 sequences, approximately 12% found once. The V gene's germline CDR1 is MGHRA and CDR2 YSYEKL. The V end lost 4 bases, the J end lost 2 bases, and 15 bases lay between the germline ends. The CDR3 length is 16 residues. The sample in question was CD4+ T cells sorted from PBMCs, obtained 15 days after the yellow fever booster vaccination. This sequence originates from a man between 18 and 29 years old who received the YFV17D yellow fever vaccine. The chain combines TRBV4-1 with TRBJ2-4; no clear D. The CDR3 loop reads CASSPLGRRTKNIQYF. The CDR3 nucleotides read TGCGCCAGCAGCCCCCTTGGGCGGCGAACCAAAAACATTCAGTACTTC.